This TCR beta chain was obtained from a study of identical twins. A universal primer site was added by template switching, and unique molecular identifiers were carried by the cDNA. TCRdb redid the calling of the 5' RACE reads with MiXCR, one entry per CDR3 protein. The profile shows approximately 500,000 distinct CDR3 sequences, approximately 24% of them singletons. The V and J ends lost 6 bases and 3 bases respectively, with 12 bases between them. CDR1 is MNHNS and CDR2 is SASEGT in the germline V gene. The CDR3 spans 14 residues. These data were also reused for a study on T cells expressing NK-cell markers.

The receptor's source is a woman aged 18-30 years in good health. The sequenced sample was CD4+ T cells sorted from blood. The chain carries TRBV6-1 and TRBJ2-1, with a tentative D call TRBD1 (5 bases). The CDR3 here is CASRGQSFYNEQFF. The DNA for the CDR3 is TGTGCCAGCAGGGGGCAAAGTTTCTACAATGAGCAGTTCTTC.